These 10 T cell receptor beta chains share one sample of origin, sequenced in a study of control samples from healthy donors and cancer patients. Measured with immunoSEQ multiplex PCR; TCRdb has only the in-frame clones, and not every one. The sample consists of over 200,000 clones, over 70% of them appearing once. Sequencing was done on a sample of PBMCs. The receptors originated from a woman aged 55-75 years with lung cancer.

The chain is built from TRBV6-1 and TRBJ1-1, with D perhaps matching TRBD1 (5 bases). Germline lookup yields CDR1 MNHNS and CDR2 SASEGT. V was pared by 3 bases and J by 3 bases, with 14 bases between. This CDR3 is 15 amino acids long. The CDR3, as DNA: TGTGCCAGCAGTGAGTATCGCACGGGGGACACTGAAGCTTTCTTT. Translation: CASSEYRTGDTEAFF.

V is TRBV7-8 and J is TRBJ1-2, with a weak D call TRBD1 (5 bases). CDR1 is SGHVS and CDR2 is FQNEAQ in the germline V gene. CDR3 length: 15 amino acids. The V end lost 1 base, the J end lost 4 bases, and 13 bases lay between the germline ends. CDR3 coding DNA: TGTGCCAGCAGCTTAGGGTGGCAGGGCGGCTATGGCTACACCTTC. It is translated as CASSLGWQGGYGYTF.

The CDR3 protein is CASTRNRNTGELFF. CDR3 bases: TGTGCCAGCACCCGGAACAGGAACACCGGGGAGCTGTTTTTT. The chain uses TRBV11-2 and TRBJ2-2; D is unresolved. CDR3 length equals 14 residues. V lost 7 bases and J lost 1, with 10 bases in between. CDR1 SGHAT and CDR2 FQNNGV come from the germline V gene.

The rearrangement uses TRBV2 and TRBJ2-4; the match to TRBD1 covers 7 bases. Germline V gene sequence: CDR1 SNHLY, CDR2 FYNNEI. The CDR3 runs 18 residues. The J segment lost 1 base and the V segment lost 6 bases, leaving 15 bases of the junction unmatched. CDR3 DNA sequence: TGTGCCAGCAGGCCCGAAGGGGGCAGCCTCCGGGCCAAAAACATTCAGTACTTC. It codes for CASRPEGGSLRAKNIQYF.

The rearrangement joins TRBV7-9 to TRBJ2-5; no definite D call. Germline lookup yields CDR1 SEHNR and CDR2 FQNEAQ (reference sequence). The CDR3 is 13 amino acids. V lost 2 bases and J lost 5, with 9 bases in between. CDR3 region: CASSLTYLETQYF. The CDR3, as DNA: TGTGCCAGCAGCTTAACTTACCTGGAGACCCAGTACTTC.

The chain joins TRBV18 to TRBJ2-3; no definite D call. The germline gives CDR1 KGHSH, CDR2 LQKENI. V lost 3 bases to trimming and J lost 1 base, with 11 bases between them. This CDR3 is built from 15 residues. The CDR3 bases are TGTGCCAGCTCACCCTCCCCCCAGGGCACAGATACGCAGTATTTT. Amino acid sequence: CASSPSPQGTDTQYF.

The rearrangement uses TRBV10-1 and TRBJ1-2, with no clear D. This CDR3 region has 13 residues. V lost 2 bases and J lost 4, with 8 bases in between. The V gene's germline CDR1 is WNHNN and CDR2 SYGVQD (reference sequence). The DNA for the CDR3 is TGCGCCAGCAGTGAGACAGCTTTCTATGGCTACACCTTC. Protein product: CASSETAFYGYTF.

In nucleotides, the CDR3 is TGCGCCAGCTGGCAATCTAGCGGGAGCACAGATACGCAGTATTTT. This gives the protein CASWQSSGSTDTQYF. The chain employs TRBV5-1 and TRBJ2-3; 8 bases line up with TRBD2. The CDR3 has 15 amino acids. V shed 7 bases, J shed 0 bases, and the junction held 7 bases outside the gene matches. Germline V lookup: CDR1 SGHRS, CDR2 YFSETQ.

This clone has at least ten counts. V is TRBV5-5 and J is TRBJ2-7; 7 positions match TRBD1. This CDR3 spans 17 amino acids. The V gene end was trimmed by 4 bases and the J gene end by 3 bases; junction bases not matched to a gene: 16. Germline V gene lookup returns CDR1 SGHKS and CDR2 YYEKEE (reference sequence). CDR3: CASSQPLRQGRGYEQYF. DNA for the CDR3: TGTGCCAGCAGCCAGCCCCTACGACAGGGAAGGGGCTACGAGCAGTACTTC.

J is TRBJ2-1 and V is TRBV5-1, with 9 bases fitting TRBD1. Germline V lookup: CDR1 SGHRS, CDR2 YFSETQ. Trimming took 4 bases from V and 8 from J; bases not matched to a gene: 10. CDR3 size: 15 residues. As DNA, the CDR3 is TGCGCCAGCAGCCCACAGGGGGCCCTTTATGATGAGCAGTTCTTC. Its protein is CASSPQGALYDEQFF. Complete variable domain (other parts from reference TRBV5-1 and TRBJ2-1): KAGVTQTPRYLIKTRGQQVTLSCSPISGHRSVSWYQQTPGQGLQFLFEYFSETQRNKGNFPGRFSGRQFSNSRSEMNVSTLELGDSALYLCASSPQGALYDEQFFGPGTRLTVL.